Each of the 14 T cell receptor beta chains below was sequenced from the same sample in a study of human T cells and chemical hapten exposure. TCRdb called the 5' RACE reads again in MiXCR, with one record for every CDR3 protein. Counted here are approximately 140,000 distinct CDR3 sequences, 4.1% occurring once; the ten biggest clones make up roughly 1.4%. The starting material, unfractionated whole blood, was used for total RNA extraction. The receptors were gathered from a female donor in good health.

This sequence joins TRBV29-1 and TRBJ2-6, with D perhaps TRBD1 or TRBD2 (5 bases each). V was cut by 6 bases and J by 0 bases, with 12 bases left in between. The germline V gene has CDR1 SQVTM and CDR2 ANQGSEA. This CDR3 is 15 amino acids long. CDR3 nucleotide sequence: TGCAGCGTCCGGGACGAAAACTCTGGGGCCAACGTCCTGACTTTC. The encoded protein is CSVRDENSGANVLTF.

This clonotype was seen ten or more times. This chain connects TRBV7-9 to TRBJ1-2; TRBD1 is a possible D gene (5 bases). Trimming took 5 bases from V and 0 from J, leaving 7 bases between them. CDR3 length equals 13 residues. Germline loops: CDR1 SEHNR, CDR2 FQNEAQ (reference sequence). The DNA for the CDR3 is TGTGCCAGCAGCCTGGGACCTAACTATGGCTACACCTTC. Its translation is CASSLGPNYGYTF.

This clonotype was recorded at least ten times. The J gene is TRBJ2-7, the V gene TRBV27, with TRBD1 matching over 8 bases. The germline CDR1 and CDR2 sequences are MNHEY and SMNVEV (reference sequence). Losses at the gene ends were 6 bases for V and 3 bases for J; bases not matched to a gene: 13. The CDR3 has 16 residues. The CDR3 bases are TGTGCCAGCAGCCCTAGTTTCGGGACAGGTAGCTACGAGCAGTACTTC. The encoded protein is CASSPSFGTGSYEQYF.

This clonotype was seen ten or more times. The CDR3 spells CASSPRRSSPLHF. The CDR3 nucleotides read TGTGCCAGCAGTCCACGCCGATCTTCACCCCTCCACTTT. This chain connects TRBV6-5 to TRBJ1-6; no definite D call. This CDR3 region has 13 residues. Per germline, CDR1 MNHEY and CDR2 SVGAGI. Between the trimmed V and J ends, which lost 5 bases and 9 bases, there was a span of 11 bases.

This clonotype is a singleton in its sample. CDR3 DNA: TGTGCCAGCAGCTCCCCTAGCGGGGCGACACACAATGAGCAGTTCTTC. As protein: CASSSPSGATHNEQFF. This rearrangement joins TRBV7-2 to TRBJ2-1; 9 bases are a match to TRBD2. The ends lost 4 bases at V and 5 bases at J; junction bases unmatched: 9. The V gene's germline CDR1 is SGHTA and CDR2 FQGNSA. The CDR3 runs to 16 residues. Based on the CDR3 plus reference TRBV7-2 and TRBJ2-1, the full variable domain is GAGVSQSPSNKVTEKGKDVELRCDPISGHTALYWYRQSLGQGLEFLIYFQGNSAPDKSGLPSDRFSAERTGGSVSTLTIQRTQQEDSAVYLCASSSPSGATHNEQFFGPGTRLTVL.

This clonotype was seen many times. V and J are TRBV12-3 or TRBV12-4 and TRBJ1-1; D is unclear. This CDR3 is 17 amino acids long. V was pared by 2 bases and J by 5 bases, with 21 bases between. CDR3 coding DNA: TGTGCCAGCAGTTTATCGGAGTGGAACAAAGGCAAAACTGAAGCTTTCTTT. It codes for CASSLSEWNKGKTEAFF.

This clonotype was seen ten or more times. The J gene is TRBJ1-1, the V gene TRBV6-5; TRBD1 agrees at 11 bases. Germline-derived CDR1 and CDR2 are MNHEY and SVGAGI. Losses at the gene ends were 2 bases for V and 5 bases for J; bases not matched to a gene: 7. CDR3 length: 16 amino acids. The CDR3, as DNA: TGTGCCAGCAGTTACCGTGTCGGACAGGGGGCAACTGAAGCTTTCTTT. It encodes CASSYRVGQGATEAFF.

In the case of this clonotype: A much larger clonotype is one base distant, so this may be a read error. V gene TRBV6-2 or TRBV6-3 combines with J gene TRBJ2-3; 13 bases are a match to TRBD2. Germline CDR1 is MNHEY and CDR2 is SVGEGT. Germline trimming cut 7 bases from V and 8 bases from J; bases unmatched to any gene: 9. The CDR3 loop spans 15 amino acids. CDR3 residues: CASTGTSGVPGTQYF. CDR3 coding DNA: TGTGCCAGCACCGGGACTAGCGGGGTACCAGGTACGCAGTATTTT.

This clonotype has at least ten counts. The chain is built from TRBV20-1 and TRBJ2-3; 7 bases align to TRBD2. With 2 bases clipped from V and 5 bases from J, the junction kept 7 bases outside the gene matches. The V gene's germline CDR1 is DFQATT and CDR2 SNEGSKA (reference sequence). This CDR3 comprises 14 residues. CDR3 in DNA: TGCAGTGCTAGAAGTCCACGGGGGGTAGATACGCAGTATTTT. Amino acids: CSARSPRGVDTQYF.

This clonotype was seen at least ten times. The rearrangement uses TRBV12-3 or TRBV12-4 and TRBJ1-1, with D maybe TRBD1 (5 bases). Between the trimmed V and J ends, which lost 8 bases and 6 bases, there was a span of 7 bases. This CDR3 has 10 residues. The CDR3, as DNA: TGTGCCAGCCAGGGCGCTGAAGCTTTCTTT. This translates into CASQGAEAFF.

This clonotype was recorded many times. The chain joins TRBV6-1 to TRBJ2-2; 14 bases are a match to TRBD2. Trimming took 5 bases from V and 7 from J; bases not matched to a gene: 9. The CDR3 sequence is 17 residues long. Germline loops: CDR1 MNHNS, CDR2 SASEGT. The CDR3 DNA sequence: TGTGCCAGCAGTCCCCGACTAGCGGGGGGGCAAGACGGGGAGCTGTTTTTT. Its translation is CASSPRLAGGQDGELFF.

The chain employs TRBV19 and TRBJ2-1, with TRBD2 matching 16 bases. The CDR3 contains 16 residues. Germline CDR1 reads LNHDA; CDR2 reads SQIVND (reference sequence). V shed 3 bases, J shed 9 bases, and the junction held 5 bases outside the gene matches. CDR3 bases: TGTGCCAGTAGTATGGGGACTAGCGGGGGGGCCAGTGAGCAGTTCTTC. Amino acid sequence: CASSMGTSGGASEQFF.

This clonotype was observed many times. The chain uses TRBV5-1 and TRBJ1-1; D is undetermined. Trimming cost V 6 bases and J 4 bases, with 25 bases left between them. From germline, CDR1 is SGHRS and CDR2 YFSETQ. This CDR3 spans 17 amino acids. This CDR3 reads CASIPSRPLGRGTEAFF. As DNA, the CDR3 is TGCGCCAGCATCCCCAGCAGGCCACTCGGGCGTGGCACTGAAGCTTTCTTT.

This clonotype appeared many times. The rearrangement joins TRBV7-2 to TRBJ1-3, with D possibly being TRBD1 (6 bases). The V gene lost 2 bases and the J gene lost 0 bases, with 17 bases spanning the gap. Germline values: CDR1 SGHTA, CDR2 FQGNSA. The CDR3 runs 18 residues. The CDR3 here is CASSLRNSGARSGNTIYF. CDR3 DNA: TGTGCCAGCAGCTTAAGGAATTCAGGGGCTCGCTCTGGAAACACCATATATTTT. Supplemented by reference TRBV7-2 and TRBJ1-3, the full variable domain reads GAGVSQSPSNKVTEKGKDVELRCDPISGHTALYWYRQSLGQGLEFLIYFQGNSAPDKSGLPSDRFSAERTGGSVSTLTIQRTQQEDSAVYLCASSLRNSGARSGNTIYFGEGSWLTVV.